The rows below give T cell receptor beta chains drawn from one sample of a study of early stage breast cancer tumors. TCRdb's table, derived via immunoSEQ multiplex PCR, lists solely in-frame clones and lacks some. The sample shows some 8,100 clones, 70% to 80% of them seen only once. Sequences were obtained from normal breast tissue next to the tumor. The receptors come from a person between 60 and 69 years old with breast cancer. The CDR3 runs from the conserved cysteine through the conserved F or W. A D gene is named only where the DNA matches it firmly. The size of a clone is reported for some rows only, either as once, few or many, or as a class for expanded clones.

>TRBV28|TRBJ1-2|-|few
TGTGCCAGCACCTCGGCCGGGACGGGGCCTATTTATGGCTACACCTTC
CASTSAGTGPIYGYTF
>TRBV11-2|TRBJ1-6|TRBD1|-
TGTGCCAGCACCCCGGGACAGCAGAATTCACCCCTCCACTTT
CASTPGQQNSPLHF
>TRBV28|TRBJ1-5|-|-
TGTGCCAGCAGTCCAGGGGTTCACCAGCCCCAGCATTTT
CASSPGVHQPQHF
>TRBV7-8|TRBJ1-1|-|-
TGTGCCAGCAGCCGTGATGGGTATGCTGAAGCTTTCTTT
CASSRDGYAEAFF
>TRBV7-7|TRBJ2-5|TRBD2|-
TGTGCTAGCAGCTTATACGCGGGAGGGGGGGAGACCCAGTACTTC
CASSLYAGGGETQYF
>TRBV11-3|TRBJ2-1|TRBD2|once
TGTGCCAGCAGCTCCGGACTAGCGGGAGGACCCGAGCAGTTCTTC
CASSSGLAGGPEQFF
>TRBV9|TRBJ2-1|-|-
TGTGCCAGCAGCGGAAATCTTGAGCAGTTCTTC
CASSGNLEQFF
>TRBV18|TRBJ1-5|TRBD1|once
TGTGCCAGCTCACCGACAGGGGTGTTAAGTCAGCCCCAGCATTTT
CASSPTGVLSQPQHF
>TRBV27|TRBJ2-7|TRBD1|once
TGTGCCAGCAGTCCAAGGGGTGACAGGGTTAGCTCCTACGAGCAGTACTTC
CASSPRGDRVSSYEQYF
>TRBV2|TRBJ2-2|TRBD2|-
TGTGCCAGCAGTGCCCTCTCGGGGGGGAACACCGGGGAGCTGTTTTTT
CASSALSGGNTGELFF
>TRBV7-2|TRBJ2-7|-|-
TGTGCCAGCAGCTCTCTGGGAGCCCAGTCCGGGCTCTACGAGCAGTACTTC
CASSSLGAQSGLYEQYF
>TRBV6-6|TRBJ1-1|-|-
TGTGCCAGCAAGGGGGGGCTGCACACTGAAGCTTTCTTT
CASKGGLHTEAFF
>TRBV2|TRBJ1-3|TRBD1|few
TGTGCCAGCAGCTTACAGGGGGTCCGTGGAAACACCATATATTTT
CASSLQGVRGNTIYF
>TRBV2|TRBJ2-2|TRBD1|once
TGTGCCAGTAGGGATACAGGGGCATCATTCACCGGGGAGCTGTTTTTT
CASRDTGASFTGELFF
>TRBV13|TRBJ1-4|-|few
TGTGCCAGCAGCCCTCGAGGGATTAATGAAAAACTGTTTTTT
CASSPRGINEKLFF
>TRBV7-2|TRBJ2-2|-|-
TGTGCCAGCAGCTTAAGTGGGTCCAGAAACACCGGGGAGCTGTTTTTT
CASSLSGSRNTGELFF
>TRBV20-1|TRBJ1-1|-|few
TGCAGTGCCTTCCTACATGTTGAAGCTTTCTTT
CSAFLHVEAFF
>TRBV19|TRBJ2-6|-|-
TGTGCCAGTGGCCCGACAAAAAGCTCTGGGGCCAACGTCCTGACTTTC
CASGPTKSSGANVLTF
>TRBV6-5|TRBJ2-3|-|-
TGTGCCAGCAGTTACTCGGCGGGTGGACACACAGATACGCAGTATTTT
CASSYSAGGHTDTQYF
>TRBV6-1|TRBJ1-1|-|-
TGTGCCAGCAGGACGGATAGCGGTACTGAAGCTTTCTTT
CASRTDSGTEAFF
>TRBV5-5|TRBJ1-5|-|-
TGTGCCAGCAGCTTGGTGGGTAGCAATCAGCCCCAGCATTTT
CASSLVGSNQPQHF
>TRBV28|TRBJ1-3|-|-
TGTGCCAGCAGAATGACAGCTTCTGGAAACACCATATATTTT
CASRMTASGNTIYF
>TRBV29-1|TRBJ1-1|-|few
TGCAGCGTTGAAGATGGTGGAGGTGGGAGGAACACTGAAGCTTTCTTT
CSVEDGGGGRNTEAFF
>TRBV2|TRBJ2-4|TRBD2|-
TGTGCCAGCAGGACCGCGGGGACTAGCGGGATAAATACCAAAAACATTCAGTACTTC
CASRTAGTSGINTKNIQYF
>TRBV6-1|TRBJ2-3|-|few
TGTGCCAGCAGTGGGGTGGGGACACCAACGCAGTATTTT
CASSGVGTPTQYF
>TRBV29-1|TRBJ2-2|TRBD1|-
TGCAGCGCACGGGGGACAGGGGGCACCGGGGAGCTGTTTTTT
CSARGTGGTGELFF
>TRBV9|TRBJ1-3|-|once
TGTGCCAGCAGCGTAGGTGGTTTTGTCTCTGGAAACACCATATATTTT
CASSVGGFVSGNTIYF
>TRBV6-5|TRBJ2-6|-|-
TGTGCCAGCAGACAGGGAAGATTTGGGGCCAACGTCCTGACTTTC
CASRQGRFGANVLTF
>TRBV20-1|TRBJ1-2|-|-
TGCAGTGCTAGAGTGGGCGAAGGCTACACCTTC
CSARVGEGYTF
>TRBV5-8|TRBJ2-5|-|-
TGTGCCAGCAGCTCGGGGGTGACCCAGTACTTC
CASSSGVTQYF
>TRBV6-4|TRBJ2-2|-|-
TGTGCCAGCAGTAAGGGCCAAGACACCGGGGAGCTGTTTTTT
CASSKGQDTGELFF
>TRBV7-3|TRBJ1-6|-|-
TGTGCCAGCAGCTTAACAGGGGCGGAGAGATCACCCCTCCACTTT
CASSLTGAERSPLHF
>TRBV6-6|TRBJ1-1|-|-
TGTGCCAGCAGTTACGAGCTCCGGCAAGAAGCTTTCTTT
CASSYELRQEAFF
>TRBV11-2|TRBJ2-5|-|-
TGTGCCAGCAGCCCTTCCGGCCCAGTTACCCAGTACTTC
CASSPSGPVTQYF
>TRBV28|TRBJ1-2|TRBD1|-
TGTGCCAGCAGTTGGGGACAGAGCTATGGCTACACCTTC
CASSWGQSYGYTF
>TRBV7-3|TRBJ2-1|-|-
TGTGCCAGCAGCTTACGGTACCCTAGCTCCTACAATGAGCAGTTCTTC
CASSLRYPSSYNEQFF
>TRBV5-4|TRBJ1-1|-|-
TGTGCCAGCAGCTTGGGGGGGTGGAACACTGAAGCTTTCTTT
CASSLGGWNTEAFF
>TRBV27|TRBJ2-1|TRBD2|-
TGTGCCAGCAGTTTATTAGGTCGACTAGCGGGCAATGAGCAGTTCTTC
CASSLLGRLAGNEQFF
>TRBV7-9|TRBJ2-3|TRBD2|-
TGTGCCAGCAGCGCGGGACTAGCGGACACAGATACGCAGTATTTT
CASSAGLADTDTQYF
>TRBV7-2|TRBJ2-2|-|once
TGTGCCAGCAGCCCGGGAGGCAACAGGGTCGGGGAGCTGTTTTTT
CASSPGGNRVGELFF
>TRBV6-6|TRBJ1-2|-|-
TGTGCCAGCAGTCCCTCGGGGGATAACTATGGCTACACCTTC
CASSPSGDNYGYTF
>TRBV20-1|TRBJ2-5|-|-
TGCAGTGCTAGACCGCTGAACCCGTACTTC
CSARPLNPYF
>TRBV5-1|TRBJ2-7|TRBD1|-
TGTGCCAGCAGCTTATCCGGGACAGGGAACGAGCAGTACTTC
CASSLSGTGNEQYF
>TRBV5-1|TRBJ2-2|-|-
TGCGCCAGCAGCTTGGCTACGGCGAACACCGGGGAGCTGTTTTTT
CASSLATANTGELFF
>TRBV7-2|TRBJ2-7|-|-
TGTGCCAGCAGCCTGGGAGGGGGGCGAAAGGCCTACGAGCAGTACTTC
CASSLGGGRKAYEQYF
>TRBV4-2|TRBJ2-7|-|-
TGTGCCAGCAGCCAAGCCTACGAGCAGTACTTC
CASSQAYEQYF
>TRBV11-2|TRBJ2-7|-|medium-sized
TGTGCCAGCAGCTTAGATCTGACGACAGCCTACGAGCAGTACTTC
CASSLDLTTAYEQYF
>TRBV19|TRBJ1-2|-|once
TGTGCCAGTTCCTACCTAGGGGAAGCCTATGGCTACACCTTC
CASSYLGEAYGYTF
>TRBV18|TRBJ2-1|TRBD2|-
TGTGCCAGCTCACTTATAGCGGGGGAGTTCTCAAGCTCCTACAATGAGCAGTTCTTC
CASSLIAGEFSSSYNEQFF
>TRBV5-1|TRBJ2-3|-|-
TGCGCCAGCAGCTTGGGACAGTACACAGATACGCAGTATTTT
CASSLGQYTDTQYF
>TRBV19|TRBJ2-1|-|large
TGTGCCAGTAGTATCTACAGGGAAAGGATCAATGAGCAGTTCTTC
CASSIYRERINEQFF
>TRBV6-6|TRBJ2-1|-|once
TGTGCCAGCAGTCGCCCATACAATGAGCAGTTCTTC
CASSRPYNEQFF
>TRBV2|TRBJ1-1|-|-
TGTGCCAGCAGCATCAATCGGGGAGCTTTCTTT
CASSINRGAFF
>TRBV18|TRBJ2-7|TRBD1|-
TGTGCCAGCTCAGCGGACAGGGTTGACGAGCAGTACTTC
CASSADRVDEQYF
>TRBV9|TRBJ2-1|-|few
TGTGCCAGCAGCGTAGGTTCAGGGGCCAATGAGCAGTTCTTC
CASSVGSGANEQFF